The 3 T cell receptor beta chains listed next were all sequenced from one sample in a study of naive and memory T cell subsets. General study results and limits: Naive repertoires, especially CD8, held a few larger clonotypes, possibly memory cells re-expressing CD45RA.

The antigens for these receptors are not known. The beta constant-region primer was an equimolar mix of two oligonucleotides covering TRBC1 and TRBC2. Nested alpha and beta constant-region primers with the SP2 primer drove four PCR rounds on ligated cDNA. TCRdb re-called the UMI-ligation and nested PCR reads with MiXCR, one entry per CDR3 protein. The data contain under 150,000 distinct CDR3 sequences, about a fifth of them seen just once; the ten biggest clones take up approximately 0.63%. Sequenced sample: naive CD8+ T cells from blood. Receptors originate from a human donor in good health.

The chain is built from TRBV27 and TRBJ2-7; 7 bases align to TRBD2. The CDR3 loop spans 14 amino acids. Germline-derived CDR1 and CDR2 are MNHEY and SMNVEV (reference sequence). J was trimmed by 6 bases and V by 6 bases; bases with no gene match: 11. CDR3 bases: TGTGCCAGCAGGAAGCGGGATCCCCTCACCGAGCAGTACTTC. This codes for CASRKRDPLTEQYF.

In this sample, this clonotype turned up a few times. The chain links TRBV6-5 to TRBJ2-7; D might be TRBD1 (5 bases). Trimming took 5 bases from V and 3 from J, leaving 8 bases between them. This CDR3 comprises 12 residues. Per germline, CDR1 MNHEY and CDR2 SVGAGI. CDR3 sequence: CASSGADYEQYF. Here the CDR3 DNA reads TGTGCCAGCAGTGGGGCCGACTACGAGCAGTACTTC.

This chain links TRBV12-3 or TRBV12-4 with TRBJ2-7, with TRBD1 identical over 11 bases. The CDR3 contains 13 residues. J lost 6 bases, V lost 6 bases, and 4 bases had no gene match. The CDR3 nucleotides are TGTGCCAGCAGGCCGGGACAGGGGGGCGAGCAGTACTTC. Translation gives CASRPGQGGEQYF.